This TCR beta chain was documented in a study of beta chain features in type 1 diabetes. General study findings and limits: In all four CD4+ subsets, TCRB CDR3 length was significantly, moderately reduced in type 1 diabetes. A pattern of fewer insertions and more deletions at VDJ junctions was seen in type 1 diabetes patients.

The study reverse transcribed the entire isolated RNA, so it sequenced expressed TCRB transcripts. Only in-frame clones appear in the TCRdb table, and some are missing; sequencing was by immunoSEQ multiplex PCR. The data hold 200,000 to 300,000 clones, with about a tenth observed a single time. This clone was observed a few times. Antigen unknown. The CDR3 has 15 amino acids. V was shortened by 2 bases and J by 5 bases, with 15 bases between the two germline ends. The germline V gene encodes CDR1 SEHNR and CDR2 FQNEAQ (reference sequence). The TCR comes from a man aged 25 to 40 with type 1 diabetes. The chain joins TRBV7-9 to TRBJ2-5, with D possibly matching TRBD2 (5 bases). The specimen was naive CD4+ T cells from blood. The CDR3, as DNA: TGTGCCAGCAGCTTAAGTCACGGGAAGGAGGAGACCCAGTACTTC. Translated: CASSLSHGKEETQYF.